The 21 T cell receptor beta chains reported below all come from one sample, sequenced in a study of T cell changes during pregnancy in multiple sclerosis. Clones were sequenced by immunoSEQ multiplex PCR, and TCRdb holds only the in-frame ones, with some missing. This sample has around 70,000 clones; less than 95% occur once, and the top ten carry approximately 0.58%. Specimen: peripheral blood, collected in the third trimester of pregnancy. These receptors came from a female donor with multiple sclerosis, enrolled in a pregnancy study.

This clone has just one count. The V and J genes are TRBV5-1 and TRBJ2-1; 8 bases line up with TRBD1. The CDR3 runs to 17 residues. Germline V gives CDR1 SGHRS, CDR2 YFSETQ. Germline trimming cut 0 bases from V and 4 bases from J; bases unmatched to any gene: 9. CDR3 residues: CASSLAFGQGVYNEQFF. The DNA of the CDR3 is TGCGCCAGCAGCTTGGCATTTGGACAGGGAGTTTACAATGAGCAGTTCTTC.

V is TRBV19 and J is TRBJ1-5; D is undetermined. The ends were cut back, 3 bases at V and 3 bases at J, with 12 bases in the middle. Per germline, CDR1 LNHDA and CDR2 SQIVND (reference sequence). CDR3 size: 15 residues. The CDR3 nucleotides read TGTGCCAGTAGTATTTCGTGGCAGGTCAATCAGCCCCAGCATTTT. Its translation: CASSISWQVNQPQHF.

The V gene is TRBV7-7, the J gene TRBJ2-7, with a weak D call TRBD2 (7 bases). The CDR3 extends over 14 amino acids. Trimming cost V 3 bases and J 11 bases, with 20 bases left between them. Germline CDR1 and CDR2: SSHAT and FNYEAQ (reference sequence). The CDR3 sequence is CASSLRGGPTMKYF. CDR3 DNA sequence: TGTGCCAGCAGCTTGAGGGGGGGGCCTACAATGAAGTACTTC.

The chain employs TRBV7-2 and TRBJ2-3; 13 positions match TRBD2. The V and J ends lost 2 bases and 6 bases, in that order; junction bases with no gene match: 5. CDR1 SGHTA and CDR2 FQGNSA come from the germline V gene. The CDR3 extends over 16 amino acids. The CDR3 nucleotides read TGTGCCAGCAGCTTAAGTACTAGCGGGGGGGCGGATACGCAGTATTTT. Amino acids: CASSLSTSGGADTQYF.

The CDR3 reads CASSQDRSGLDGYTF. The CDR3 DNA sequence: TGCGCCAGCAGCCAAGATCGGTCCGGGTTGGATGGCTACACCTTC. J is TRBJ1-2 and V is TRBV4-1; D gene uncertain. The germline V gene encodes CDR1 MGHRA and CDR2 YSYEKL. Trimming removed 0 bases at V and 6 bases at J, with 14 bases between. This CDR3 has 15 amino acids.

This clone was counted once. The CDR3 loop is CASGLVISGGMTDTQYF. The CDR3 DNA is TGTGCTAGTGGTTTGGTGATTAGCGGGGGAATGACAGATACGCAGTATTTT. This rearrangement joins TRBV12-5 to TRBJ2-3, with 9 bases lining up with TRBD2. From germline, CDR1 is LGHNT and CDR2 FRNRAP. The length of the CDR3 is 17 residues. Losses at the gene ends were 0 bases for V and 3 bases for J; bases not matched to a gene: 7.

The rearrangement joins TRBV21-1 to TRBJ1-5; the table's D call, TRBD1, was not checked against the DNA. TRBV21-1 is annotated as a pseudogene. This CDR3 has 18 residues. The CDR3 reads CASSNITGTGGANQPQHF. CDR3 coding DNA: TGTGCCAGCAGCAATATTACCGGGACAGGGGGCGCCAATCAGCCCCAGCATTTT.

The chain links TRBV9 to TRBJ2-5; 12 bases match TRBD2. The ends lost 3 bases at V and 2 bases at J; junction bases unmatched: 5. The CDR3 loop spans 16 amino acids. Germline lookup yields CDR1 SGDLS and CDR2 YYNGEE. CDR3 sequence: CASSGTSGVLQETQYF. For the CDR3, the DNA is TGTGCCAGCAGCGGGACTAGCGGGGTACTACAAGAGACCCAGTACTTC.

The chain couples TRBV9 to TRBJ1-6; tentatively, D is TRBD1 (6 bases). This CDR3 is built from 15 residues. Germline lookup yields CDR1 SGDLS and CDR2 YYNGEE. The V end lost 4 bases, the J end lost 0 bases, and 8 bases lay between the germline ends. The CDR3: CASSPDSSYNSPLHF. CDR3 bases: TGTGCCAGCAGCCCGGACAGCTCCTATAATTCACCCCTCCACTTT.

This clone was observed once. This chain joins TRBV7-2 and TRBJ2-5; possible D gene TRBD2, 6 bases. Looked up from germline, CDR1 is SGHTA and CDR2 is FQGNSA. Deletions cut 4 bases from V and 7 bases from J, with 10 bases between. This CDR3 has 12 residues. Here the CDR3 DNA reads TGTGCCAGCAGCTCAGGGCGGGGGACCCAGTACTTC. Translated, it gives CASSSGRGTQYF.

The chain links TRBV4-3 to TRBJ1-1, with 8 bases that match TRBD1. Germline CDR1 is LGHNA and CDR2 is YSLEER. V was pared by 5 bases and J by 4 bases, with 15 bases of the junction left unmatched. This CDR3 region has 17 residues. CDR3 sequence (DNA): TGCGCCAGCAGCGTAATAGGCCAGGGGGCTTCGGGCACTGAAGCTTTCTTT. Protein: CASSVIGQGASGTEAFF.

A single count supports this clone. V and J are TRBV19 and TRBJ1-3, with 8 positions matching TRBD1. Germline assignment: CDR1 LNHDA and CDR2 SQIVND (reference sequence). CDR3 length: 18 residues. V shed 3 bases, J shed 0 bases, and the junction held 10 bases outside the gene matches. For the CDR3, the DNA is TGTGCCAGTAGTATCACCGGGACAGGTAGACTCTCTGGAAACACCATATATTTT. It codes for CASSITGTGRLSGNTIYF.

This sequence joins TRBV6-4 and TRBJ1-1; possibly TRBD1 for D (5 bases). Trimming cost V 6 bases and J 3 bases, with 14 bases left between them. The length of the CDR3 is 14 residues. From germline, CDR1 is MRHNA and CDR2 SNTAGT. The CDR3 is CASSLEGRDTEAFF. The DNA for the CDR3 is TGTGCCAGCAGCCTCGAGGGGAGGGACACTGAAGCTTTCTTT.

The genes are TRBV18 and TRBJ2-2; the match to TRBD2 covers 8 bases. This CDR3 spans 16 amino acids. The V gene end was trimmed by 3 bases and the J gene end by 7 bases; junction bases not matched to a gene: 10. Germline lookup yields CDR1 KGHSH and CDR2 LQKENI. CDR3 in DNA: TGTGCCAGCTCACCTTCCGGCGGGGGGCGAGGCGGGGAGCTGTTTTTT. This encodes CASSPSGGGRGGELFF. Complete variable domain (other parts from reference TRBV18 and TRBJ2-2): NAGVMQNPRHLVRRRGQEARLRCSPMKGHSHVYWYRQLPEEGLKFMVYLQKENIIDESGMPKERFSAEFPKEGPSILRIQQVVRGDSAAYFCASSPSGGGRGGELFFGEGSRLTVL.

The CDR3 region is CASSPGLADYNEQFF. The CDR3 DNA is TGTGCCAGCTCACCGGGACTAGCGGACTACAATGAGCAGTTCTTC. The V call is TRBV18, the J call TRBJ2-1; 11 bases align to TRBD2. This CDR3 is 15 amino acids long. Germline CDR1 is KGHSH and CDR2 is LQKENI. V shed 3 bases, J shed 3 bases, and the junction held 1 base outside the gene matches. The variable domain in full, completed from reference TRBV18 and TRBJ2-1, reads NAGVMQNPRHLVRRRGQEARLRCSPMKGHSHVYWYRQLPEEGLKFMVYLQKENIIDESGMPKERFSAEFPKEGPSILRIQQVVRGDSAAYFCASSPGLADYNEQFFGPGTRLTVL.

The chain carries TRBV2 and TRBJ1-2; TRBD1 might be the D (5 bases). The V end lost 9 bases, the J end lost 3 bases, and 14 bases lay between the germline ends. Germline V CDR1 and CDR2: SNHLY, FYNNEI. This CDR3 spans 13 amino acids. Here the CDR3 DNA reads TGTGCCAGGCAAAGCAGGGAGGACTATGGCTACACCTTC. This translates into CARQSREDYGYTF. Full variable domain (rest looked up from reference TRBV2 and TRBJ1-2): EPEVTQTPSHQVTQMGQEVILRCVPISNHLYFYWYRQILGQKVEFLVSFYNNEISEKSEIFDDQFSVERPDGSNFTLKIRSTKLEDSAMYFCARQSREDYGYTFGSGTRLTVV.

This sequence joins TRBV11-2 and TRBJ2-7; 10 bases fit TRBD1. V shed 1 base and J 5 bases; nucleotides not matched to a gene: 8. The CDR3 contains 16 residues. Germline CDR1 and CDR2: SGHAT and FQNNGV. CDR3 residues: CASSLGRAGTGDEQYF. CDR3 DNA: TGTGCCAGCAGCTTAGGTCGGGCCGGGACAGGGGACGAGCAGTACTTC.

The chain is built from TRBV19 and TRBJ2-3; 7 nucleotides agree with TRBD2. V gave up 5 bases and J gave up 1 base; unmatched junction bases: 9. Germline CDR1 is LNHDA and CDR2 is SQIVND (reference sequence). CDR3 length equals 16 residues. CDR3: CASSLGGNSGTDTQYF. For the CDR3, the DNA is TGTGCCAGTAGTTTGGGGGGGAACAGCGGCACAGATACGCAGTATTTT.

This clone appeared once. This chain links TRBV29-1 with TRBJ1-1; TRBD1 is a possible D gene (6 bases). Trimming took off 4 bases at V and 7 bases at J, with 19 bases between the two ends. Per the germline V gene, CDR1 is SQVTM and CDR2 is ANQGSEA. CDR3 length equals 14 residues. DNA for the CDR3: TGCAGCGTTGTATGGGACAAAGCGAGACATGAAGCTTTCTTT. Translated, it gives CSVVWDKARHEAFF.

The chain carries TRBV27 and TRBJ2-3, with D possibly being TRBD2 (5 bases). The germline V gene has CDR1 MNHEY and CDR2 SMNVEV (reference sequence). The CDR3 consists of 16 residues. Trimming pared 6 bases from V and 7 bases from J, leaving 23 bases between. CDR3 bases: TGTGCCAGCAGCTTTACCCTAGCTTCTCATACGAATACGCAGTATTTT. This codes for CASSFTLASHTNTQYF.

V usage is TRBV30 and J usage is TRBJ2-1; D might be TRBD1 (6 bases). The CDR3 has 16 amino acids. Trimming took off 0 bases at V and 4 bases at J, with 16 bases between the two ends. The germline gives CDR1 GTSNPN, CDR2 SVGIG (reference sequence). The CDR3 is CAWSVLGRGLYNEQFF. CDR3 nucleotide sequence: TGTGCCTGGAGTGTACTGGGCAGGGGATTGTACAATGAGCAGTTCTTC.